The 27 T cell receptor beta chains below were found in one sample sequenced in a study of shared clonotypes between healthy human individuals (dated by TCRdb to the early 2020s). The library was built by means of the immunoSEQ multiplex PCR assay. TCRdb holds this immuneACCESS table with in-frame rearrangements only. Some clones are missing; in checked studies, unresolved V genes explain under half, and the rest has no known cause. This sample lists about 1 million clones; more than 60% were detected once. The ten top clones hold over 1.3% of the sample. The sequencing sample was made of memory CD4+ T cells sorted from blood. The sample's cell subset or site label, decoded: CD45RA-negative fraction. Every receptor here comes from a man in his late teens or twenties in good health.

Comment on this clone: Additional DNA sequences in this sample encode the identical CDR3. V is TRBV10-3 and J is TRBJ1-1, with D uncertain. Per the germline V gene, CDR1 is ENHRY and CDR2 is SYGVKD. The V end was cut by 3 bases, the J end by 1 base, with 6 bases between. This CDR3 spans 13 amino acids. The CDR3 here is CAISEGQNTEAFF. The CDR3 DNA reads TGTGCCATCAGTGAAGGGCAGAACACTGAAGCTTTCTTT.

This chain joins TRBV10-2 and TRBJ1-2; TRBD1 is a possible D gene (5 bases). Per germline, CDR1 WSHSY and CDR2 SAAADI. The V end was cut by 7 bases, the J end by 5 bases, with 17 bases between. This CDR3 is built from 14 residues. The DNA of the CDR3 is TGCGCCAGCACCAGCGCGTCAGGGTCGTATGGCTACACCTTC. Amino acid sequence: CASTSASGSYGYTF.

The V gene is TRBV28, the J gene TRBJ1-6; D gene ambiguous. V was trimmed by 1 base and J by 8 bases, leaving 9 bases between them. CDR3 length: 14 amino acids. Per the germline V gene, CDR1 is MDHEN and CDR2 is SYDVKM. For the CDR3, the DNA is TGTGCCAGCAGTTTATCTTTACAGTATTCACCCCTCCACTTT. Its protein product is CASSLSLQYSPLHF. Variable domain in full (rest from reference TRBV28 and TRBJ1-6): DVKVTQSSRYLVKRTGEKVFLECVQDMDHENMFWYRQDPGLGLRLIYFSYDVKMKEKGDIPEGYSVSREKKERFSLILESASTNQTSMYLCASSLSLQYSPLHFGNGTRLTVT.

In this sample, this clone turned up a few times. V is TRBV9 and J is TRBJ1-6; 9 nucleotides align to TRBD1. Germline loops: CDR1 SGDLS, CDR2 YYNGEE. This CDR3 region has 15 residues. J was trimmed by 8 bases and V by 0 bases; bases with no gene match: 3. DNA of the CDR3: TGTGCCAGCAGCGTAGGAACAGGGGGCGATTCACCCCTCCACTTT. Residues: CASSVGTGGDSPLHF.

V usage is TRBV6-5 and J usage is TRBJ2-7, with 7 bases lining up with TRBD1. V lost 8 bases, J lost 2 bases, and 6 bases stayed unmatched. The germline CDR1 and CDR2 sequences are MNHEY and SVGAGI. The length of the CDR3 is 13 residues. This CDR3 is CASRGQNTYEQYF. As DNA, the CDR3 is TGTGCCAGCCGGGGACAGAACACCTACGAGCAGTACTTC.

The chain carries TRBV2 and TRBJ2-5, with D perhaps TRBD1 or TRBD2 (5 bases each). Per the germline V gene, CDR1 is SNHLY and CDR2 is FYNNEI. The CDR3 is 13 amino acids. V was shortened by 9 bases and J by 7 bases, with 18 bases between the two germline ends. CDR3 protein: CASAAGTSGTQYF. Written as DNA, the CDR3 is TGTGCCAGTGCCGCCGGGACGTCCGGGACCCAGTACTTC. Full variable domain (remainder filled in from reference TRBV2 and TRBJ2-5): EPEVTQTPSHQVTQMGQEVILRCVPISNHLYFYWYRQILGQKVEFLVSFYNNEISEKSEIFDDQFSVERPDGSNFTLKIRSTKLEDSAMYFCASAAGTSGTQYFGPGTRLLVL.

V usage is TRBV2 and J usage is TRBJ1-5; D call uncertain. In germline, CDR1 is SNHLY, CDR2 FYNNEI. This CDR3 region has 11 residues. Between the trimmed V and J ends, which lost 2 bases and 9 bases, there was a span of 5 bases. DNA for the CDR3: TGTGCCAGCAGTGAATCTGGGCCCCAGCATTTT. Translating it yields CASSESGPQHF.

The rearrangement links TRBV7-3 to TRBJ1-3; unclear D gene. Germline CDR1 SGHTA, CDR2 FQGTGA. Trimming left V 5 bases short and J 2 bases short, with 13 bases between. The CDR3 length is 15 residues. This chain's CDR3 is CASSPQPFTGNTIYF. CDR3 coding DNA: TGTGCCAGCAGCCCCCAGCCCTTTACTGGAAACACCATATATTTT.

Only a few counts were recorded for this clone. CDR3 in amino acids: CASILSGSSNEQFF. Written as DNA, the CDR3 is TGCGCCAGCATTCTCAGCGGGAGTAGTAATGAGCAGTTCTTC. This chain links TRBV10-2 with TRBJ2-1; 8 bases agree with TRBD2. V gave up 7 bases and J gave up 7 bases; unmatched junction bases: 9. Germline assignment: CDR1 WSHSY and CDR2 SAAADI. CDR3 size: 14 residues.

The chain carries TRBV6-5 and TRBJ2-7; D tentatively reads TRBD1 or TRBD2 (5 bases each). The germline CDR1 and CDR2 sequences are MNHEY and SVGAGI. The CDR3 has 13 residues. V shed 6 bases and J shed 6 bases, with 15 bases lying between them. The DNA for the CDR3 is TGTGCCAGCAGGACTTCCGGGACGAGCGAGCAGTACTTC. This sequence encodes CASRTSGTSEQYF.

There are a few counts of this clone. This chain uses TRBV10-3 with TRBJ1-4, with 7 positions matching TRBD1. The CDR3 extends over 15 amino acids. Germline V gives CDR1 ENHRY, CDR2 SYGVKD. V shed 10 bases, J shed 0 bases, and the junction held 8 bases outside the gene matches. The CDR3 sequence is CASRQGPATNEKLFF. CDR3 nucleotides: TGTGCCAGCCGACAGGGCCCAGCAACTAATGAAAAACTGTTTTTT.

The rearrangement uses TRBV6-6 and TRBJ2-1; no definite D call. Germline values: CDR1 MNHNY, CDR2 SVGAGI (reference sequence). The ends were cut back, 5 bases at V and 5 bases at J, with 10 bases in the middle. This CDR3 spans 13 amino acids. CDR3 nucleotide sequence: TGTGCCAGCAGTAACGACTGGAACAATGAGCAGTTCTTC. This translates into CASSNDWNNEQFF.

The J gene is TRBJ1-2, the V gene TRBV28; D is perhaps TRBD1 (6 bases). Trimming removed 6 bases from V and 3 bases from J, with 11 bases in between. Germline CDR1 is MDHEN and CDR2 is SYDVKM. CDR3 size: 13 residues. CDR3 sequence reads: CASRAQGYYGYTF. The CDR3 DNA follows: TGTGCCAGCAGGGCACAGGGCTACTATGGCTACACCTTC.

V and J are TRBV6-1 and TRBJ1-5; a possible D gene is TRBD1 (6 bases). Trimming left V 8 bases short and J 7 bases short, with 21 bases between. The CDR3 covers 15 residues. Germline CDR1 MNHNS, CDR2 SASEGT. CDR3 DNA: TGTGCCAGCGCGATCTTAGGGGCAGGGGAGCAGCCCCAGCATTTT. This translates into CASAILGAGEQPQHF.

This clone was counted once. The chain uses TRBV30 and TRBJ2-3; tentatively, D is TRBD1 (6 bases). The length of the CDR3 is 13 residues. The V end lost 5 bases, the J end lost 1 base, and 10 bases lay between the germline ends. Germline V gene lookup returns CDR1 GTSNPN and CDR2 SVGIG (reference sequence). CDR3 amino acids: CAWRPGGTDTQYF. CDR3 bases: TGTGCCTGGCGCCCAGGGGGCACAGATACGCAGTATTTT.

The rearrangement joins TRBV27 to TRBJ1-2; D is undetermined. CDR1 is MNHEY and CDR2 is SMNVEV in the germline V gene (reference sequence). Trimming shortened V by 10 bases and J by 0 bases, and 12 bases separated the two germline ends. The CDR3 loop spans 13 amino acids. This CDR3 is CATSSRANYGYTF. CDR3 nucleotide sequence: TGTGCCACCTCAAGTCGGGCTAACTATGGCTACACCTTC.

This clone was seen ten or more times. The rearrangement uses TRBV6-1 and TRBJ1-3; D unclear. The CDR3 is 14 residues long. V lost 2 bases and J 0 bases, leaving 5 bases between the germline ends. Germline V gene sequence: CDR1 MNHNS, CDR2 SASEGT. This chain's CDR3 is CASSERISGNTIYF. The CDR3, as DNA: TGTGCCAGCAGTGAACGGATCTCTGGAAACACCATATATTTT.

The gene calls are TRBV11-2 and TRBJ2-3; D tentatively fits TRBD1 or TRBD2 (6 bases each). From germline, CDR1 is SGHAT and CDR2 FQNNGV. The V and J ends lost 2 bases and 1 base respectively, with 10 bases between them. The CDR3 spans 15 residues. The CDR3 nucleotides read TGTGCCAGCAGCTTAACGGGGGCGCGCACAGATACGCAGTATTTT. It yields the protein CASSLTGARTDTQYF.

This chain joins TRBV10-2 and TRBJ2-5; possibly TRBD2 for D (6 bases). V shed 6 bases and J shed 1 base, with 9 bases lying between them. This CDR3 is built from 13 residues. Germline lookup yields CDR1 WSHSY and CDR2 SAAADI. The CDR3 bases are TGCGCCAGCAGGCAGGGAGGCCAAGAGACCCAGTACTTC. Its translation: CASRQGGQETQYF.

In its sample, this clone was seen a few times. The genes are TRBV7-9 and TRBJ2-1; 8 bases are shared with TRBD2. CDR3 length: 12 amino acids. V was pared by 1 base and J by 12 bases, with 2 bases of the junction left unmatched. Germline CDR1 and CDR2: SEHNR and FQNEAQ (reference sequence). As DNA, the CDR3 is TGTGCCAGCAGCTTAGGGACTAGCAGGCAGTTCTTC. It encodes CASSLGTSRQFF.

This clone appeared a few times. This chain joins TRBV2 and TRBJ2-5; D gene unclear. The CDR3 runs to 12 residues. Trimming left V 5 bases short and J 2 bases short, with 6 bases between. CDR1 and CDR2 from the germline V gene are SNHLY and FYNNEI. The chain's CDR3 is CASSKIQETQYF. The CDR3 DNA reads as TGTGCCAGCAGTAAGATTCAAGAGACCCAGTACTTC.

The chain joins TRBV27 to TRBJ2-3; TRBD1 agrees at 12 bases. The CDR3 runs 15 residues. The V segment lost 5 bases and the J segment 3 bases; nucleotides outside the gene matches: 3. Looked up from germline, CDR1 is MNHEY and CDR2 is SMNVEV (reference sequence). The CDR3 region has the DNA TGTGCCAGCAGTATGGGACAGGGGGCAACAGATACGCAGTATTTT. Translated: CASSMGQGATDTQYF.

This chain connects TRBV11-1 to TRBJ1-4; D remains ambiguous. Germline V lookup: CDR1 SGHAT, CDR2 FQDESV (reference sequence). With 2 bases removed from V and 3 bases from J, the gap between germline ends came to 13 bases. The CDR3 totals 16 residues. The CDR3 here is CASSLLEKRPNEKLFF. As DNA, the CDR3 is TGTGCCAGCAGCTTATTAGAGAAGCGCCCTAATGAAAAACTGTTTTTT. The whole variable domain, filled in from reference TRBV11-1 and TRBJ1-4, reads EAEVAQSPRYKITEKSQAVAFWCDPISGHATLYWYRQILGQGPELLVQFQDESVVDDSQLPKDRFSAERLKGVDSTLKIQPAELGDSAMYLCASSLLEKRPNEKLFFGSGTQLSVL.

In this sample, this clone turned up a few times. The rearrangement joins TRBV9 to TRBJ1-2; D not certain. The V end was cut by 5 bases, the J end by 8 bases, with 16 bases between. The CDR3 loop spans 13 amino acids. Per germline, CDR1 SGDLS and CDR2 YYNGEE. The CDR3 coding sequence is TGTGCCAGCAGTGATCCTTCTCCCCCGGGCTACACCTTC. This codes for CASSDPSPPGYTF.

V usage is TRBV2 and J usage is TRBJ1-4, with D possibly being TRBD1 (6 bases). V lost 2 bases and J lost 8, with 15 bases in between. The V gene's germline CDR1 is SNHLY and CDR2 FYNNEI. The CDR3 has 15 amino acids. In nucleotides, the CDR3 is TGTGCCAGCAGTGAACGTGGACAGAGTCTAGAAAAACTGTTTTTT. It translates to CASSERGQSLEKLFF. Full variable domain (missing parts from reference TRBV2 and TRBJ1-4): EPEVTQTPSHQVTQMGQEVILRCVPISNHLYFYWYRQILGQKVEFLVSFYNNEISEKSEIFDDQFSVERPDGSNFTLKIRSTKLEDSAMYFCASSERGQSLEKLFFGSGTQLSVL.

The chain uses TRBV11-2 and TRBJ2-1; TRBD2 agrees at 7 bases. Germline CDR1 SGHAT, CDR2 FQNNGV. The CDR3 is 17 amino acids. The V segment lost 4 bases and the J segment 1 base; nucleotides outside the gene matches: 10. CDR3 sequence (DNA): TGTGCCAGCAGCTCGAGAGGCTCAGCGGGATCCTACAATGAGCAGTTCTTC. Protein: CASSSRGSAGSYNEQFF.

The rearrangement uses TRBV28 and TRBJ1-2, with D possibly TRBD1 on 6 matching bases. The CDR3 covers 14 residues. Germline CDR1 reads MDHEN; CDR2 reads SYDVKM. V lost 3 bases to trimming and J lost 8 bases, with 16 bases between them. DNA for the CDR3: TGTGCCAGCAGTTTGGTCGGGGTCCAGGGGGGCTACACCTTC. Translated: CASSLVGVQGGYTF.